This section outlines one T cell receptor (beta chain) sequence together with its context. Its antigen is still unknown. This sample was included in a study of shared clonotypes between healthy human individuals. Study in general: Donors were a couple of women and a few men aged 18 to 49. Plates per donor: three CD4 naive, three CD4 memory, two CD8 naive, one CD8 memory.

Overall study findings and caveats: The study generally estimated greater richness for naive than memory subsets. Large depth notwithstanding, sorted-subset sequencing proved incomplete by rarefaction.

Sequencing was performed with immunoSEQ multiplex PCR; in TCRdb, only in-frame clones are kept and a portion is missing. The data contain over a million clones, approximately 96% of them singletons. With 3 bases removed from V and 0 bases from J, the gap between germline ends came to 12 bases. The length of the CDR3 is 15 residues. Germline CDR1 and CDR2: MNHEY and SMNVEV (reference sequence). The chain recombines TRBV27 with TRBJ2-7; possibly TRBD2 for D (6 bases). Sequences were obtained from naive CD4+ T cells sorted from blood. Described subset: CD45RA+ positively selected. This receptor was identified in a young man in good health. Here the CDR3 DNA reads TGTGCCAGCAGTTTCGGGGGACCAACCTCCTACGAGCAGTACTTC. Encoded protein: CASSFGGPTSYEQYF.